These 17 T cell receptor beta chains were all obtained from the same sample, sequenced in a study of PD-1 blockade in mismatch repair-deficient tumors. The assay was immunoSEQ multiplex PCR, and TCRdb's table has in-frame clones only and misses some. Here the sample spans about 63,000 clones, around 89% being singletons. The sample was peripheral blood, taken 52 weeks after starting pembrolizumab. Source of these receptors: an adult with mismatch repair-deficient cancer.

The rearrangement joins TRBV27 to TRBJ2-7; 8 positions match TRBD2. The V gene end was trimmed by 8 bases and the J gene end by 4 bases; junction bases not matched to a gene: 13. The length of the CDR3 is 15 residues. The germline CDR1 and CDR2 sequences are MNHEY and SMNVEV (reference sequence). The CDR3 reads CASAVFAGGGYEQYF. CDR3 in DNA: TGTGCCAGCGCCGTTTTTGCGGGAGGCGGGTACGAGCAGTACTTC.

The count of this clone is one. The gene calls are TRBV21-1 and TRBJ2-6; the table's TRBD1 call for D was not verified on the DNA. TRBV21-1 is labeled a pseudogene. There are 19 residues in the CDR3. The CDR3 sequence is CASSKVGAGGYSGANVLTF. CDR3 coding DNA: TGTGCCAGCAGCAAAGTAGGGGCAGGGGGATACTCTGGGGCCAACGTCCTGACTTTC.

The DNA of the CDR3 is TGTGCCAGCAGAACTGGGGCCAACGTCCTGACTTTC. Protein sequence: CASRTGANVLTF. The V gene is TRBV27, the J gene TRBJ2-6; D is ambiguous. Germline V gives CDR1 MNHEY, CDR2 SMNVEV (reference sequence). The V and J ends lost 6 bases and 2 bases respectively, with 2 bases between them. CDR3 size: 12 residues. The entire variable domain, with the rest obtained from reference TRBV27 and TRBJ2-6, is as follows: EAQVTQNPRYLITVTGKKLTVTCSQNMNHEYMSWYRQDPGLGLRQIYYSMNVEVTDKGDVPEGYKVSRKEKRNFPLILESPSPNQTSLYFCASRTGANVLTFGAGSRLTVL.

The rearrangement joins TRBV5-4 to TRBJ2-3; 9 nucleotides line up with TRBD2. J was trimmed by 6 bases and V by 4 bases; bases with no gene match: 9. The CDR3 runs to 15 residues. Germline V gives CDR1 SGHNT, CDR2 YYREEE (reference sequence). CDR3 nucleotides: TGTGCCAGCAGCCTGACTAGCGGTTATGATGATACGCAGTATTTT. Its translation: CASSLTSGYDDTQYF.

Here the CDR3 DNA reads TGTGCCAGCAGTGGGGGTTGGTACACTGAAGCTTTCTTT. This encodes CASSGGWYTEAFF. The chain employs TRBV27 and TRBJ1-1; the D gene is possibly TRBD1 (5 bases). V lost 5 bases, J lost 3 bases, and 10 bases lay in between. CDR1 and CDR2 (germline): MNHEY, SMNVEV (reference sequence). This CDR3 contains 13 residues.

The genes are TRBV9 and TRBJ2-2; 15 bases line up with TRBD2. V lost 3 bases, J lost 7 bases, and 7 bases stayed unmatched. Germline V gene lookup returns CDR1 SGDLS and CDR2 YYNGEE. The CDR3 covers 17 residues. The CDR3 protein is CASSEGLAGGPYGELFF. The CDR3 bases are TGTGCCAGCAGCGAGGGACTAGCGGGAGGCCCGTACGGGGAGCTGTTTTTT.

The chain uses TRBV15 and TRBJ2-2, with D perhaps matching TRBD2 (5 bases). V lost 5 bases and J lost 0, with 13 bases in between. CDR1 LNHNV and CDR2 YYDKDF come from the germline V gene (reference sequence). The CDR3 sequence is 16 residues long. DNA for the CDR3: TGTGCCACCAGCTCCGAGGACTTCTCGAACACCGGGGAGCTGTTTTTT. Its protein is CATSSEDFSNTGELFF.

This rearrangement joins TRBV5-1 to TRBJ2-3; 10 bases map to TRBD2. With 5 bases clipped from V and 5 bases from J, the junction kept 5 bases outside the gene matches. This CDR3 has 14 amino acids. The germline V gene has CDR1 SGHRS and CDR2 YFSETQ. The CDR3 DNA follows: TGCGCCAGCAGACAGCGGGAGGGTGGAGATACGCAGTATTTT. Amino acids: CASRQREGGDTQYF.

This sequence joins TRBV10-2 and TRBJ2-7; D gene unclear. The CDR3 is 13 amino acids. With 2 bases removed from V and 1 base from J, the gap between germline ends came to 6 bases. CDR1 WSHSY and CDR2 SAAADI come from the germline V gene. CDR3 coding DNA: TGCGCCAGCAGTGAGATCGGATCCTACGAGCAGTACTTC. This encodes CASSEIGSYEQYF.

The chain is built from TRBV7-6 and TRBJ1-5; D is undetermined. V dropped 9 bases and J dropped 7 bases, with 10 bases sitting between them. The CDR3 contains 11 residues. Per the germline V gene, CDR1 is SGHVS and CDR2 is FNYEAQ. CDR3 loop: CASGSGQPQHF. The CDR3 bases are TGTGCCAGTGGCTCCGGGCAGCCCCAGCATTTT. Based on the CDR3 plus reference TRBV7-6 and TRBJ1-5, the full variable domain is GAGVSQSPRYKVTKRGQDVALRCDPISGHVSLYWYRQALGQGPEFLTYFNYEAQQDKSGLPNDRFSAERPEGSISTLTIQRTEQRDSAMYRCASGSGQPQHFGDGTRLSIL.

This clone was recorded only once. The chain combines TRBV28 with TRBJ2-7; D perhaps matches TRBD1 (5 bases). This CDR3 contains 15 residues. Trimming left V 4 bases short and J 2 bases short, with 15 bases between. The V gene's germline CDR1 is MDHEN and CDR2 SYDVKM. CDR3 in amino acids: CASSSFQGIPYEQYF. DNA of the CDR3: TGTGCCAGCAGTTCATTTCAGGGTATCCCCTACGAGCAGTACTTC.

V is TRBV27 and J is TRBJ2-3; D not certain. The CDR3 has 15 amino acids. The germline CDR1 and CDR2 sequences are MNHEY and SMNVEV (reference sequence). V shed 3 bases and J shed 0 bases, with 10 bases lying between them. This CDR3 is CASSFRRTSTDTQYF. The CDR3 DNA reads TGTGCCAGCAGTTTTCGGCGAACTAGCACAGATACGCAGTATTTT.

The chain combines TRBV27 with TRBJ2-1, with 8 bases matching TRBD2. Germline V lookup: CDR1 MNHEY, CDR2 SMNVEV (reference sequence). The CDR3 spans 15 residues. The trim removed 5 bases at V and 0 bases at J, leaving 3 bases unmatched. This CDR3 is CASSVAGPSYNEQFF. CDR3 in DNA: TGTGCCAGCAGTGTAGCGGGGCCCTCCTACAATGAGCAGTTCTTC.

V and J are TRBV5-6 and TRBJ1-2; no reliable D call. CDR3 length equals 15 residues. Germline V gene sequence: CDR1 SGHDT, CDR2 YYEEEE. The V gene lost 3 bases and the J gene lost 3 bases, with 15 bases spanning the gap. CDR3 sequence reads: CASSSAGYRYYGYTF. Here the CDR3 DNA reads TGTGCCAGCAGCTCCGCGGGTTACCGATACTATGGCTACACCTTC.

This chain joins TRBV29-1 and TRBJ2-1, with D possibly matching TRBD2 (6 bases). The CDR3 covers 14 residues. Germline V lookup: CDR1 SQVTM, CDR2 ANQGSEA. The V end lost 4 bases, the J end lost 6 bases, and 16 bases lay between the germline ends. The CDR3 protein is CSVVTGVALNEQFF. The CDR3 DNA follows: TGCAGCGTTGTGACGGGAGTTGCCCTCAATGAGCAGTTCTTC.

V is TRBV28 and J is TRBJ2-7; 11 positions agree with TRBD2. Germline CDR1 and CDR2: MDHEN and SYDVKM. This CDR3 has 14 amino acids. The junction had 1 base not matched to a gene; V was cut back by 5 bases and J by 1 base. CDR3 in DNA: TGTGCCAGCAGTACTAGCGGGAGATCCTACGAGCAGTACTTC. It specifies CASSTSGRSYEQYF.

In this sample, this clone turned up once. The J gene is TRBJ2-1, the V gene TRBV15; TRBD2 matches at 8 bases. The CDR3 has 17 amino acids. Germline V gene data show CDR1 as LNHNV and CDR2 as YYDKDF (reference sequence). Trimming removed 0 bases from V and 9 bases from J; junction bases left unmatched: 13. The CDR3 sequence is CATSRDLVSGSPGEQFF. CDR3 bases: TGTGCCACCAGCAGAGATTTAGTGAGCGGGAGTCCAGGTGAGCAGTTCTTC.